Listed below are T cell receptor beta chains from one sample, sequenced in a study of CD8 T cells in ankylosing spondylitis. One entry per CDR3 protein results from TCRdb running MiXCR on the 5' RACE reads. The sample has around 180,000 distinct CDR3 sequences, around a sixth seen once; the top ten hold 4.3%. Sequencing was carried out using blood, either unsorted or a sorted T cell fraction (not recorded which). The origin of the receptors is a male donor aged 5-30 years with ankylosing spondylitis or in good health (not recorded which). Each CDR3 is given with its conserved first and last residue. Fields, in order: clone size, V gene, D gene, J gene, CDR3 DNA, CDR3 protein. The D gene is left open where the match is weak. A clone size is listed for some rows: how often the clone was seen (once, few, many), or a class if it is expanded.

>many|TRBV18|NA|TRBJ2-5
TGTGCCAGCTCCCTAAACGCGCAAGAGACCCAGTACTTC
CASSLNAQETQYF
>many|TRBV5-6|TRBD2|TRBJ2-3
TGTGCCAGCAGCCCCGAGGGACTAGCGGGAGTGCATACGCAGTATTTT
CASSPEGLAGVHTQYF
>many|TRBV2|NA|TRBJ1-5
TGTGCCAGCAGTGAGGTGGCCGGAAATCAGCCCCAGCATTTT
CASSEVAGNQPQHF
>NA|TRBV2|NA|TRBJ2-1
TGTGCCAGCAGTGCGAGCGGCCACTCTCCGAATGAGCAGTTCTTC
CASSASGHSPNEQFF
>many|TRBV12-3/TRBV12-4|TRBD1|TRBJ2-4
TGTGCCAGCAGTTTTAGAGGACAGGCTCTAGCCAAAAACATTCAGTACTTC
CASSFRGQALAKNIQYF
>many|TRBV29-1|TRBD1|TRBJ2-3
TGCAGCGTTGATCGACAGGGGGGCACAGATACGCAGTATTTT
CSVDRQGGTDTQYF
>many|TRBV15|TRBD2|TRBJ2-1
TGTGCCACCAGGCGGGAGGGGAGCAATGAGCAGTTCTTC
CATRREGSNEQFF
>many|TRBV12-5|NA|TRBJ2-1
TGTGCTGGTGGTGTATCGAGCGGCAATGAGCAGTTCTTC
CAGGVSSGNEQFF
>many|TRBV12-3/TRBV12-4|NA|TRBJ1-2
TGTGCCAGCAGTTTTGGTTGGCAGAGTCATGGCTACACCTTC
CASSFGWQSHGYTF
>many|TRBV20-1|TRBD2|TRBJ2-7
TGCAGTGTTTTGACTAGCGGGAGACCCTACGAGCAGTACTTC
CSVLTSGRPYEQYF
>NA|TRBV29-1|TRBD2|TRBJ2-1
TGCAGCGTAAGACTAGCGGGAGAGAGTGAGCAGTTCTTC
CSVRLAGESEQFF
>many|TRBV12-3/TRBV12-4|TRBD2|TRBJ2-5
TGTGCCAGCAGCCCTAGCGGGCCACAAGAGACCCAGTACTTC
CASSPSGPQETQYF
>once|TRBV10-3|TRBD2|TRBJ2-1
TGTGCCATCAGGAGCGGGAGGCAACACAATGAGCAGTTCTTC
CAIRSGRQHNEQFF
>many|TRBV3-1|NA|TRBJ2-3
TGTGCCAGCAGCCAAGGTGGCCCCTCGGAGGCGCAGTATTTT
CASSQGGPSEAQYF
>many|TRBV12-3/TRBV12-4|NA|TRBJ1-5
TGTGCCAGTAGGGCAGGGGTTCAGCCCCAGCATTTT
CASRAGVQPQHF
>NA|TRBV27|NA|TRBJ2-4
TGTGCCAGCAGTTTATCGGGGGGATTGACCAAAAACATTCAGTACTTC
CASSLSGGLTKNIQYF
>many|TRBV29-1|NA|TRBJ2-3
TGCAGCGTTGTAGAGTCAGGGAGATTAGATACGCAGTATTTT
CSVVESGRLDTQYF
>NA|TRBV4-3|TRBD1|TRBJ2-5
TGCGCCAGCAGCCGCTGGGACAGGCTTGAGACCCAGTACTTC
CASSRWDRLETQYF
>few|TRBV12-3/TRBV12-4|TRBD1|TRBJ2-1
TGTGCCAGCAGTACAGGGACAGGGGTCAATGAGCAGTTCTTC
CASSTGTGVNEQFF
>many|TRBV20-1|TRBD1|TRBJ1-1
TGCAGTGCCCGGACAGGTGCGACTGAAGCTTTCTTT
CSARTGATEAFF
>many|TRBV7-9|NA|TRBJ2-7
TGTGCCAGCAGCTTAGGGGGGGTGCCCTACGAGCAGTACTTC
CASSLGGVPYEQYF
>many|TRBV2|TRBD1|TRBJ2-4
TGTGCCAGCAGTTCGAGGGCAGGGGGCATGAGGGCCAAAAACATTCAGTACTTC
CASSSRAGGMRAKNIQYF
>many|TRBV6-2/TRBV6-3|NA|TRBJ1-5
TGTGCCAGCAGTTACTCCCAGACTCGCCCGGGGCCCGATCAGCCCCAGCATTTT
CASSYSQTRPGPDQPQHF
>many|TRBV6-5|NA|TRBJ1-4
TGTGCCAGCAGACATCGGACAGTAATCGGGATCGAAAAACTGTTTTTT
CASRHRTVIGIEKLFF
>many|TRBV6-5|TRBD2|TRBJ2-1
TGTGCCAGCAGTCTGACTAGCGGGATTATGGGTGAGCAGTTCTTC
CASSLTSGIMGEQFF
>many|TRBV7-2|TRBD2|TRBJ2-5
TGTGCCAGCAGCCCCACCGGGACTAGTGCCGGCGAGACCCAGTACTTC
CASSPTGTSAGETQYF
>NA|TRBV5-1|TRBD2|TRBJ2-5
TGCGCCAGCAGCTCCTCCCTGGGACTAGCGGAAGAGACCCAGTACTTC
CASSSSLGLAEETQYF
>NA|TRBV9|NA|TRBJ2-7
TGTGCCAGCAGCTTCGGGGGAGGCGAGCAGTACTTC
CASSFGGGEQYF
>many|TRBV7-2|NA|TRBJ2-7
TGTGCCAGCAGCACCCGGGGGGCCTCAGCGAGGGAGCAGTACTTC
CASSTRGASAREQYF
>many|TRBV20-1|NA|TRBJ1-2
TGCAGTGCTAGAGTAACGGCTCACGGGGGCTATGGCTACACCTTC
CSARVTAHGGYGYTF
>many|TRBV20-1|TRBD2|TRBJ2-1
TGCAGTGCCTCGACTAGCGGGAGGGGTGAGCAGTTCTTC
CSASTSGRGEQFF
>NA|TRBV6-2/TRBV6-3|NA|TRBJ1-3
TGTGCCAGCCGACAGTTCTGGAGACAGAGCTCTGGAAACACCATATATTTT
CASRQFWRQSSGNTIYF
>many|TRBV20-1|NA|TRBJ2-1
TGCAGTGCTAGACTCCCCGGACAGGGAGGGAATGAGCAGTTCTTC
CSARLPGQGGNEQFF
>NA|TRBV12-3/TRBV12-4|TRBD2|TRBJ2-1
TGTGCCAGCAGTTTTCGCGGGAGCTACAATGAGCAGTTCTTC
CASSFRGSYNEQFF
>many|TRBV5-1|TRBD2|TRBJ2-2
TGCGCCAGCAGCTTACGACGGGGGGCCGGGGAGCTGTTTTTT
CASSLRRGAGELFF
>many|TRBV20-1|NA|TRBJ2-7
TGCAGTGCTAGAGACGGATCAGCGTCCTACGAGCAGTACTTC
CSARDGSASYEQYF